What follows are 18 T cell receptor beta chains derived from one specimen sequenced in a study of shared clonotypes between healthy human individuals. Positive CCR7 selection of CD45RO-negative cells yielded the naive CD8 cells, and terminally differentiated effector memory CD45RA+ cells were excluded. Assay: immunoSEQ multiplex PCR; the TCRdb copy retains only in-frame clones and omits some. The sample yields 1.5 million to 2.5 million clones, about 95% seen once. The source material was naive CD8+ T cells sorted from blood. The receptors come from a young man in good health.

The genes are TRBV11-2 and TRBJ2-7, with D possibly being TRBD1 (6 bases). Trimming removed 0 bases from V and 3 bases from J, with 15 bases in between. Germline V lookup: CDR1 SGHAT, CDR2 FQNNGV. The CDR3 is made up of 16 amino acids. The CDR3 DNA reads TGTGCCAGCAGCTTAGAACCCCGGGACACCTTCTACGAGCAGTACTTC. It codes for CASSLEPRDTFYEQYF.

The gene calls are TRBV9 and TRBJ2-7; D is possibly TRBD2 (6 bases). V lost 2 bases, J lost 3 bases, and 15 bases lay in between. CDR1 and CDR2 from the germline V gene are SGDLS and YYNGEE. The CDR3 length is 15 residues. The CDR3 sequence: CASSVGRAGGYEQYF. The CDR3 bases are TGTGCCAGCAGCGTTGGACGGGCCGGGGGCTACGAGCAGTACTTC.

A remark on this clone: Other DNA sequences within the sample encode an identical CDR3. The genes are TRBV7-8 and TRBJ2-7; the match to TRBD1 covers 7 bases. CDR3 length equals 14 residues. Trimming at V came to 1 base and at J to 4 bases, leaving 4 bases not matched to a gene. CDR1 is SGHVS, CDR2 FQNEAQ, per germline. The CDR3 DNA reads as TGTGCCAGCAGCTTAGGGGGCAGGGGGTACGAGCAGTACTTC. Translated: CASSLGGRGYEQYF.

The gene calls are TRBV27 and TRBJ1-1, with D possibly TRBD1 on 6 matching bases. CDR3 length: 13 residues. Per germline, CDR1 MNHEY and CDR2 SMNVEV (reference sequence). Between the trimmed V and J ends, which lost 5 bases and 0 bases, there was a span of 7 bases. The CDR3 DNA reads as TGTGCCAGCAGTAAGGGGGTGAACACTGAAGCTTTCTTT. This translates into CASSKGVNTEAFF.

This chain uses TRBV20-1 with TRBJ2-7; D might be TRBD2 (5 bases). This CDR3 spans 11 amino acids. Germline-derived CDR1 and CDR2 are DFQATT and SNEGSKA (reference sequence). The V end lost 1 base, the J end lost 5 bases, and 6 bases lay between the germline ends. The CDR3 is CSARAEDEQYF. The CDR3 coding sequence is TGCAGTGCTAGAGCGGAGGACGAGCAGTACTTC.

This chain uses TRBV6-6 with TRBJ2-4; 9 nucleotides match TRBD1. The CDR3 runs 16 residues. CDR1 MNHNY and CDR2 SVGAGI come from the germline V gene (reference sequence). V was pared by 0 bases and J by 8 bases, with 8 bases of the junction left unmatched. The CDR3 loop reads CASSYSPGQGGDIQYF. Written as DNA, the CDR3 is TGTGCCAGCAGTTACTCTCCGGGACAGGGTGGGGACATTCAGTACTTC.

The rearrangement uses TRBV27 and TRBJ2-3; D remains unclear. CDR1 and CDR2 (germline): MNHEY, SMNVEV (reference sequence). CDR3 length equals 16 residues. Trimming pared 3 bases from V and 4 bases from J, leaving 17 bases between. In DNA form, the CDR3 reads TGTGCCAGCAGTTTCTACACCATGGACGCATCAGATACGCAGTATTTT. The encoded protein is CASSFYTMDASDTQYF.

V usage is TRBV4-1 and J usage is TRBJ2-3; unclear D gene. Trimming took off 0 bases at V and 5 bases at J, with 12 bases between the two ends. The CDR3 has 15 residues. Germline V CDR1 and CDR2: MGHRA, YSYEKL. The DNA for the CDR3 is TGCGCCAGCAGCCAAGACGGAGATCTGAGAGATACGCAGTATTTT. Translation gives CASSQDGDLRDTQYF.

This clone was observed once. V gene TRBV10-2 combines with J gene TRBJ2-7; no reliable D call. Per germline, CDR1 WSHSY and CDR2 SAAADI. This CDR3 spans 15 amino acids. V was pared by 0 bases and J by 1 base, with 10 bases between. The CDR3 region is CASSESQFPSYEQYF. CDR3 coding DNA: TGCGCCAGCAGTGAGTCTCAGTTCCCTTCCTACGAGCAGTACTTC.

CDR3 sequence (DNA): TGTGCCAGCAGTAATCCGGCGGGCACAGATACGCAGTATTTT. Residues: CASSNPAGTDTQYF. This chain uses TRBV6-5 with TRBJ2-3; the D is unclear. Trimming removed 5 bases at V and 1 base at J, with 10 bases between. Looked up from germline, CDR1 is MNHEY and CDR2 is SVGAGI. This CDR3 spans 14 amino acids.

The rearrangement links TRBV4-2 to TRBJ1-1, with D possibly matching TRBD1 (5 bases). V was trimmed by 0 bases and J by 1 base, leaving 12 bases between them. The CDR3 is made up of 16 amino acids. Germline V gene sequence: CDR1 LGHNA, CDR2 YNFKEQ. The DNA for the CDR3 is TGTGCCAGCAGCCAAGATTGGCCCGGGGGGAACACTGAAGCTTTCTTT. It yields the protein CASSQDWPGGNTEAFF.

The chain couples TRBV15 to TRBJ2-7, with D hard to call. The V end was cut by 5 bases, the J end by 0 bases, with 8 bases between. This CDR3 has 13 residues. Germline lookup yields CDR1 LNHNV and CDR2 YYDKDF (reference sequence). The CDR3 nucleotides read TGTGCCACCAGCGAGCGTAACTCCTACGAGCAGTACTTC. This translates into CATSERNSYEQYF.

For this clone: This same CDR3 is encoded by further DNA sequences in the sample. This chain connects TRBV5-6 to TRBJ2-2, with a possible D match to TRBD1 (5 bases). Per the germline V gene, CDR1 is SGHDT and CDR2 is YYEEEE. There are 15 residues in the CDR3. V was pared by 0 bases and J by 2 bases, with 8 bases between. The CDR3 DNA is TGTGCCAGCAGCTTGGATGGGGCCAACACCGGGGAGCTGTTTTTT. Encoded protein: CASSLDGANTGELFF. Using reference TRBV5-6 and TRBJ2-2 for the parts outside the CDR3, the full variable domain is DAGVTQSPTHLIKTRGQQVTLRCSPKSGHDTVSWYQQALGQGPQFIFQYYEEEERQRGNFPDRFSGHQFPNYSSELNVNALLLGDSALYLCASSLDGANTGELFFGEGSRLTVL.

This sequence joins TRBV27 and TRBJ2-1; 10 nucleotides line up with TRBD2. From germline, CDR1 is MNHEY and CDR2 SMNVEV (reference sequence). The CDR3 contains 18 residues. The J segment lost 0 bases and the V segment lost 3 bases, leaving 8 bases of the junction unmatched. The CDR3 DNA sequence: TGTGCCAGCAGTTTTTCCAGCGGGAGGGAAACCTCCTACAATGAGCAGTTCTTC. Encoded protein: CASSFSSGRETSYNEQFF.

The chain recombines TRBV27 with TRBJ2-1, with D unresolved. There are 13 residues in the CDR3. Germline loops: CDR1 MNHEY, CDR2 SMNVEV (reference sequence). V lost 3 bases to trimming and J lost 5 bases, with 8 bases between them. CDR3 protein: CASSFLRDNEQFF. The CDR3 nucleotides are TGTGCCAGCAGTTTCCTTCGCGACAATGAGCAGTTCTTC.

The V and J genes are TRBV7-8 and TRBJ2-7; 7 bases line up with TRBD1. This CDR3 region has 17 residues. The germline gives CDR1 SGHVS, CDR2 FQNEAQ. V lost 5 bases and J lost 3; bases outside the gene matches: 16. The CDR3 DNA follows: TGTGCCAGCAGCCCATGGACAGGCCCCCCATCCTACTACGAGCAGTACTTC. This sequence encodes CASSPWTGPPSYYEQYF. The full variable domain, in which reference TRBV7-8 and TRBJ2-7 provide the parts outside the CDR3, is GAGVSQSPRYKVAKRGQDVALRCDPISGHVSLFWYQQALGQGPEFLTYFQNEAQLDKSGLPSDRFFAERPEGSVSTLKIQRTQQEDSAVYLCASSPWTGPPSYYEQYFGPGTRLTVT.

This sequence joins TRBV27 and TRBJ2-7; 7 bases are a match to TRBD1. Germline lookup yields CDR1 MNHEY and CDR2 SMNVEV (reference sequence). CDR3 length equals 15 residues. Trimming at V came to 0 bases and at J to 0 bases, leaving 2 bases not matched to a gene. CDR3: CASSLSGTDSYEQYF. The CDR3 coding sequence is TGTGCCAGCAGTTTATCAGGGACAGACTCCTACGAGCAGTACTTC.

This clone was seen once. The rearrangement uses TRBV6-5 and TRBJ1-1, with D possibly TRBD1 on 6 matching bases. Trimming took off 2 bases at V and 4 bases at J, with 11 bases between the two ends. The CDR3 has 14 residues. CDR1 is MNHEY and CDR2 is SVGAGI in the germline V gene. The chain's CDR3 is CASSYNRAGTEAFF. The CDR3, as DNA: TGTGCCAGCAGTTACAACAGGGCGGGCACTGAAGCTTTCTTT.